This T cell receptor beta chain is drawn from a study of T cell repertoires in cytomegalovirus infection. Findings and limits, study-wide: HLA-C-restricted TCR beta clonotypes specific for CMV led the ex vivo response.

Via MiXCR, TCRdb re-called the reads, giving one row per CDR3 protein. The sample has tens of thousands of distinct CDR3 sequences, 20% seen once. The V end lost 5 bases, the J end lost 0 bases, and 5 bases lay between the germline ends. Germline V lookup: CDR1 MNHEY, CDR2 SVGEGT. This CDR3 has 14 residues. This clonotype was counted ten times or more. Its cognate antigen is unknown. The source is a human donor in good health (CMV status not recorded). Some clones in this sample may be carry-over from other donors' samples. Here the sequenced sample was CD8+ T cells from cultured PBMCs, taken from culture after CMV antigen stimulation. This chain connects TRBV6-2 or TRBV6-3 to TRBJ2-6; D remains unclear. CDR3 sequence reads: CASSKDSGANVLTF. DNA for the CDR3: TGTGCCAGCAGTAAAGACTCTGGGGCCAACGTCCTGACTTTC.